Presented here are 14 T cell receptor beta chains from one specimen sequenced in a study of human T cells and chemical hapten exposure. Each CDR3 protein gets one entry after TCRdb re-called the RACE reads with MiXCR. The data show roughly 32,000 distinct CDR3 sequences, over 4.5% seen once. Time point in this sample: patch test 3, about 24 weeks after DPC sensitization. Noted treatment: therapeutic diphenylcyclopropenone sensitization with weekly scalp DPC. This sample comprised whole blood, obtained in connection with sensitization to the hapten diphenylcyclopropenone (DPC). Receptors originate from a man aged 30 to 45 with alopecia areata. Some clones in this sample may be carry-over from other donors' samples.

By share, this clonotype counts as medium-sized. V is TRBV4-3 and J is TRBJ1-2; weak D call: TRBD1 (5 bases). CDR3 size: 14 residues. Germline V gives CDR1 LGHNA, CDR2 YSLEER. Between the trimmed V and J ends, which lost 0 bases and 2 bases, there was a span of 7 bases. CDR3 loop: CASSQDNRNYGYTF. The CDR3 nucleotides are TGCGCCAGCAGCCAAGATAACAGGAACTATGGCTACACCTTC.

This clonotype was found many times. J is TRBJ2-7 and V is TRBV28, with TRBD1 matching 8 bases. The germline V gene encodes CDR1 MDHEN and CDR2 SYDVKM. Germline trimming cut 6 bases from V and 2 bases from J; bases unmatched to any gene: 3. This CDR3 has 13 residues. CDR3 in amino acids: CASRLTGAYEQYF. The CDR3 DNA reads TGTGCCAGCAGATTGACAGGGGCCTACGAGCAGTACTTC.

This clonotype was found many times. The rearrangement uses TRBV24-1 and TRBJ2-1; 8 bases fit TRBD1. Trimming at V came to 1 base and at J to 7 bases, leaving 5 bases not matched to a gene. CDR1 is KGHDR and CDR2 is SFDVKD in the germline V gene. The CDR3 length is 15 residues. DNA of the CDR3: TGTGCCACCAGTGATTTCGGACAGGGAAGGAATGAGCAGTTCTTC. Amino acids: CATSDFGQGRNEQFF.

This clonotype was detected many times. The gene calls are TRBV4-1 and TRBJ2-5; no firm D call. Germline CDR1 is MGHRA and CDR2 is YSYEKL. Trimming left V 4 bases short and J 2 bases short, with 5 bases between. This CDR3 has 12 amino acids. In nucleotides, the CDR3 is TGCGCCAGCAGCCGAGAACAAGAGACCCAGTACTTC. It is translated as CASSREQETQYF.

This clonotype was picked up many times. V is TRBV6-5 and J is TRBJ2-2; 7 bases are a match to TRBD1. Trimming at V came to 5 bases and at J to 5 bases, leaving 11 bases not matched to a gene. The CDR3 consists of 16 residues. Germline V lookup: CDR1 MNHEY, CDR2 SVGAGI. The CDR3 sequence is CASSALQGVGTGELFF. The CDR3 coding sequence is TGTGCCAGCAGTGCCCTCCAGGGGGTAGGGACCGGGGAGCTGTTTTTT.

This clonotype was detected ten times or more. The chain is built from TRBV6-6 and TRBJ2-1; D is tentatively TRBD1 or TRBD2 (5 bases each). This CDR3 is built from 14 residues. Germline V gene data show CDR1 as MNHNY and CDR2 as SVGAGI (reference sequence). Trimming cost V 2 bases and J 7 bases, with 12 bases left between them. Here the CDR3 reads CASSYMGTRNEQFF. CDR3 DNA: TGTGCCAGCAGTTACATGGGGACGAGGAATGAGCAGTTCTTC.

This clonotype was recorded at least ten times. This chain links TRBV27 with TRBJ2-2, with 11 positions matching TRBD1. The CDR3 has 14 amino acids. Germline V lookup: CDR1 MNHEY, CDR2 SMNVEV (reference sequence). With 6 bases clipped from V and 4 bases from J, the junction kept 1 base outside the gene matches. The CDR3 DNA sequence: TGTGCCAGCAGGGGGACAGGGGGCACCGGGGAGCTGTTTTTT. Amino acid sequence: CASRGTGGTGELFF.

This clonotype has ten or more counts. V is TRBV29-1 and J is TRBJ1-2; tentative D call: TRBD1 (6 bases). Germline-derived CDR1 and CDR2 are SQVTM and ANQGSEA. This CDR3 region has 11 residues. The CDR3: CSGQTVYGYTF. The CDR3 nucleotides read TGCAGTGGACAGACTGTGTATGGCTACACCTTC.

This clonotype has ten or more counts. This chain connects TRBV12-3 or TRBV12-4 to TRBJ2-2; 8 bases are a match to TRBD1. This CDR3 spans 15 amino acids. The J segment lost 5 bases and the V segment lost 6 bases, leaving 8 bases of the junction unmatched. CDR3 sequence reads: CASSHDRGGTGELFF. The CDR3 DNA reads TGTGCCAGCAGCCACGACAGGGGTGGGACCGGGGAGCTGTTTTTT.

This clonotype appeared a few times. This chain connects TRBV12-3 or TRBV12-4 to TRBJ1-2, with D tentatively TRBD1 (5 bases). The CDR3 loop spans 18 amino acids. The V and J ends lost 6 bases and 2 bases respectively, with 25 bases between them. This chain's CDR3 is CASSLSRPGREGNYGYTF. DNA of the CDR3: TGTGCCAGCAGCCTCTCTCGCCCAGGGAGGGAGGGGAACTATGGCTACACCTTC.

This clonotype was recorded many times. The chain carries TRBV6-5 and TRBJ2-3; D gene ambiguous. The germline V gene has CDR1 MNHEY and CDR2 SVGAGI. There are 13 residues in the CDR3. V lost 5 bases and J 8 bases, leaving 14 bases between the germline ends. The CDR3 DNA follows: TGTGCCAGCAGTCCTACGACCTCCGTTACGCAGTATTTT. Protein sequence: CASSPTTSVTQYF.

This clonotype was recorded many times. V usage is TRBV24-1 and J usage is TRBJ1-2; D unclear. Germline assignment: CDR1 KGHDR and CDR2 SFDVKD. Between the trimmed V and J ends, which lost 3 bases and 5 bases, there was a span of 12 bases. The CDR3 is 14 amino acids. CDR3 bases: TGTGCCACCAGTGATCAAGACATGCAGTATGGCTACACCTTC. This gives the protein CATSDQDMQYGYTF.

V is TRBV20-1 and J is TRBJ1-1, with 7 nucleotides matching TRBD1. The CDR3 covers 14 residues. CDR1 DFQATT and CDR2 SNEGSKA come from the germline V gene (reference sequence). Trimming took 1 base from V and 7 from J; bases not matched to a gene: 9. This CDR3 is CSARVWTGPLEAFF. The DNA of the CDR3 is TGCAGTGCTAGAGTTTGGACAGGACCCCTTGAAGCTTTCTTT.

Relative to its sample, this clonotype is medium-sized (0.01 to 0.1%). V usage is TRBV5-6 and J usage is TRBJ2-3; perhaps TRBD1 as D (5 bases). The V and J ends lost 4 bases and 2 bases respectively, with 20 bases between them. Per the germline V gene, CDR1 is SGHDT and CDR2 is YYEEEE. The length of the CDR3 is 17 residues. The CDR3 is CASSATVGSRDTDTQYF. CDR3 sequence (DNA): TGTGCCAGCAGCGCGACGGTTGGTAGCAGGGACACAGATACGCAGTATTTT.